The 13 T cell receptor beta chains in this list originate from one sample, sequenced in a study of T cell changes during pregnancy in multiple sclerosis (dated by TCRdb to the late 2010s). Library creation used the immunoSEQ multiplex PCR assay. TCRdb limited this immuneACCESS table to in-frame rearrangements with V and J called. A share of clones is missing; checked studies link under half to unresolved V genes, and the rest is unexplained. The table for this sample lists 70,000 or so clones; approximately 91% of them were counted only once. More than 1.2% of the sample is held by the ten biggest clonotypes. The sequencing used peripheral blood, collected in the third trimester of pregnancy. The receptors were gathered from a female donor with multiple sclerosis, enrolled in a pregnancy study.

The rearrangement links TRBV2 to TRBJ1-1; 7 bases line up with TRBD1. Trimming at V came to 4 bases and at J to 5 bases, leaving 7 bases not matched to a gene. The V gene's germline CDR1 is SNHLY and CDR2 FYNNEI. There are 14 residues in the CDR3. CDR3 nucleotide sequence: TGTGCCAGCAGTGCCAGACAGGGATTGACTGAAGCTTTCTTT. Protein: CASSARQGLTEAFF.

Here the CDR3 DNA reads TGTGCCAGCAACCCTAGCGGGGGGGAGACCCAGTACTTC. Translated, it gives CASNPSGGETQYF. The V call is TRBV9, the J call TRBJ2-5; the match to TRBD2 covers 11 bases. The CDR3 contains 13 residues. With 6 bases clipped from V and 5 bases from J, the junction kept 3 bases outside the gene matches. Looked up from germline, CDR1 is SGDLS and CDR2 is YYNGEE.

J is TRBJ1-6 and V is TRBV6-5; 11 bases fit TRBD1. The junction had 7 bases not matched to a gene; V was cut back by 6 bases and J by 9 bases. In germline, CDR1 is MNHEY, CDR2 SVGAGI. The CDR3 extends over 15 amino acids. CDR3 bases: TGTGCCAGCAGGTGGGGGACAGGGGGACCTTCACCCCTCCACTTT. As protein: CASRWGTGGPSPLHF.

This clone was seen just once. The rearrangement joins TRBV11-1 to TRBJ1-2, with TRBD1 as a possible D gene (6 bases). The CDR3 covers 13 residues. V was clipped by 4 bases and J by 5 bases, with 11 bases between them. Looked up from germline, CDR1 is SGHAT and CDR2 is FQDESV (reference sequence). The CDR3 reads CASSSQGQYGYTF. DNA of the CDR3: TGTGCCAGCAGCTCGCAGGGGCAGTATGGCTACACCTTC.

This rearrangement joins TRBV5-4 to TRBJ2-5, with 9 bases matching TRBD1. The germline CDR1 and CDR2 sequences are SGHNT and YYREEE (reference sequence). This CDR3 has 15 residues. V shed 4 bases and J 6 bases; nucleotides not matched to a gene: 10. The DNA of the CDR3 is TGTGCCAGCAGCCGGACCGGGACAGGGACGAAGACCCAGTACTTC. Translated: CASSRTGTGTKTQYF.

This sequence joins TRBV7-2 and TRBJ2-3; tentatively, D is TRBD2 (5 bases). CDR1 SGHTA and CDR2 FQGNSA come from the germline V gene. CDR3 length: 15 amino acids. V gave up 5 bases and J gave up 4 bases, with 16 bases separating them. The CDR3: CASSPGIPTADTQYF. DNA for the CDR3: TGTGCCAGCAGCCCCGGGATCCCGACCGCAGATACGCAGTATTTT.

CDR3 protein: CASSHGDRGHQPQHF. CDR3 nucleotide sequence: TGCGCCAGCAGCCACGGTGACAGGGGGCATCAGCCCCAGCATTTT. V and J are TRBV4-1 and TRBJ1-5, with 10 nucleotides matching TRBD1. From germline, CDR1 is MGHRA and CDR2 YSYEKL. CDR3 length: 15 amino acids. V lost 3 bases to trimming and J lost 5 bases; unmatched junction nucleotides: 4.

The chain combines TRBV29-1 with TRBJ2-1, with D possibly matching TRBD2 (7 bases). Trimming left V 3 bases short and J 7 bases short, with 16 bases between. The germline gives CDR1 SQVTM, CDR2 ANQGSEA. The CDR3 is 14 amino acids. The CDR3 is CSVDGGAGANEQFF. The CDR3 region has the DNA TGCAGCGTTGATGGAGGCGCGGGGGCAAATGAGCAGTTCTTC.

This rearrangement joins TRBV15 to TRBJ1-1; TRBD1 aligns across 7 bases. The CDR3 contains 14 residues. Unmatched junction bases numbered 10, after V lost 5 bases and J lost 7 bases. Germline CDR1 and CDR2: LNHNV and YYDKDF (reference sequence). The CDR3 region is CATSPGGRRDEAFF. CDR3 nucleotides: TGTGCCACCAGCCCAGGGGGGCGACGGGATGAAGCTTTCTTT.

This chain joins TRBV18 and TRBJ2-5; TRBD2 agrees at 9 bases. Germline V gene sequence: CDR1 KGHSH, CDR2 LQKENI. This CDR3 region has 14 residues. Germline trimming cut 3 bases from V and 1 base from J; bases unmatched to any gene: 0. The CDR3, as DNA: TGTGCCAGCTCACCGACTAGCGGCCAAGAGACCCAGTACTTC. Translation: CASSPTSGQETQYF.

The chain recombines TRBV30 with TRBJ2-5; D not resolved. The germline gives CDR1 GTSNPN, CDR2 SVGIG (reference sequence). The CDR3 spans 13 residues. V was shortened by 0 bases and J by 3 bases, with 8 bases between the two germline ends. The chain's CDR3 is CAWSVLGEETQYF. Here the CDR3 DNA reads TGTGCCTGGAGTGTACTTGGAGAAGAGACCCAGTACTTC.

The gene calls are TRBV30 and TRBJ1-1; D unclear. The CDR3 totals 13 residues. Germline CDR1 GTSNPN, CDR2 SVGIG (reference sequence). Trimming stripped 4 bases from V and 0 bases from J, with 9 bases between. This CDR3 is CAWKEQLNTEAFF. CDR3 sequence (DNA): TGTGCCTGGAAAGAACAGCTGAACACTGAAGCTTTCTTT.

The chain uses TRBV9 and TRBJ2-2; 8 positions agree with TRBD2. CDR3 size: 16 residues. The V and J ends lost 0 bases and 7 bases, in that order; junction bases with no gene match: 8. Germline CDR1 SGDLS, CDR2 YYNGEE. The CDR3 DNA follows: TGTGCCAGCAGCGTAGACGGCGGGGGGAGCGGCGGGGAGCTGTTTTTT. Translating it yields CASSVDGGGSGGELFF. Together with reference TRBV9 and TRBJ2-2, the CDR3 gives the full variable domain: DSGVTQTPKHLITATGQRVTLRCSPRSGDLSVYWYQQSLDQGLQFLIQYYNGEERAKGNILERFSAQQFPDLHSELNLSSLELGDSALYFCASSVDGGGSGGELFFGEGSRLTVL.